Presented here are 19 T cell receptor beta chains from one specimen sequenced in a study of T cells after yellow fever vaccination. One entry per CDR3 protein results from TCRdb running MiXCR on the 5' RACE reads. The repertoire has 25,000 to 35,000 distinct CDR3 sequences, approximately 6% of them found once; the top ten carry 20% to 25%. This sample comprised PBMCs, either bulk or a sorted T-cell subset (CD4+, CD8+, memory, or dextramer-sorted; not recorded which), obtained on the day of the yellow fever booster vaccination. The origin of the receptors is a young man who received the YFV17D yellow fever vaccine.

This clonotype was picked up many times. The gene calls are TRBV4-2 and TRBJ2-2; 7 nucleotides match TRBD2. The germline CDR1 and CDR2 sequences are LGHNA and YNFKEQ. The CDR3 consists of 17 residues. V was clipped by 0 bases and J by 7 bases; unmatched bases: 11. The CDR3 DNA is TGTGCCAGCAGCCAAGATCGGATGCTGGCGGGAGACGGGGAGCTGTTTTTT. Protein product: CASSQDRMLAGDGELFF.

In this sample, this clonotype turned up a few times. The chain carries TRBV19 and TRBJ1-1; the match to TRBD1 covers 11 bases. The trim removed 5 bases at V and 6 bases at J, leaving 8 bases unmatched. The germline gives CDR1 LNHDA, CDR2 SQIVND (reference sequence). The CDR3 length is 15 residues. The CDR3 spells CASSARTGGASEAFF. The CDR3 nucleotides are TGTGCCAGTAGTGCGAGGACAGGGGGCGCTTCTGAAGCTTTCTTT. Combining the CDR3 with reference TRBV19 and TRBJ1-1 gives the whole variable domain DGGITQSPKYLFRKEGQNVTLSCEQNLNHDAMYWYRQDPGQGLRLIYYSQIVNDFQKGDIAEGYSVSREKKESFPLTVTSAQKNPTAFYLCASSARTGGASEAFFGQGTRLTVV.

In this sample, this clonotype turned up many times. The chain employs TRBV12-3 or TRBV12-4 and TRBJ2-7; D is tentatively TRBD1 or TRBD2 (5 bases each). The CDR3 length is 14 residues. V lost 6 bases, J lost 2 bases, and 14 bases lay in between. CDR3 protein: CASSGRDGPYEQYF. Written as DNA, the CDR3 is TGTGCCAGCAGCGGCCGGGACGGCCCCTACGAGCAGTACTTC.

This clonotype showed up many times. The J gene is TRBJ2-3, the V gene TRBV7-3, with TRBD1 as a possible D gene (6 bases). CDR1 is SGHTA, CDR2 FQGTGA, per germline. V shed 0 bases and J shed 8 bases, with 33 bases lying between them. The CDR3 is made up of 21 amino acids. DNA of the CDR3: TGTGCCAGCAGCTTAACGAGTCGGGACACGGGGAGCCCCTCTTTCTTGACTACGCAGTATTTT. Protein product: CASSLTSRDTGSPSFLTTQYF.

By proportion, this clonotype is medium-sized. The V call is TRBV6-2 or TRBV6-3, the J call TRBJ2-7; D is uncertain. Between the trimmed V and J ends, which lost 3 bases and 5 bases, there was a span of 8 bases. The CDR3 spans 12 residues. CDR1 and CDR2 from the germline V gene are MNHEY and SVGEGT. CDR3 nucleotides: TGTGCCAGCAGTTATCCCCACGACGAGCAGTACTTC. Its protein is CASSYPHDEQYF.

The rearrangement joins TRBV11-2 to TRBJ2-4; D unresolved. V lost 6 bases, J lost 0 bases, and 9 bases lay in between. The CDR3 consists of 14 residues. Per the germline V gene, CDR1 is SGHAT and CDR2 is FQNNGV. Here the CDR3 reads CASSFVEAKNIQYF. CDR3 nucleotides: TGTGCCAGCAGTTTTGTAGAAGCCAAAAACATTCAGTACTTC. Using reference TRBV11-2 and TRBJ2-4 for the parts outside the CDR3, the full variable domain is EAGVAQSPRYKIIEKRQSVAFWCNPISGHATLYWYQQILGQGPKLLIQFQNNGVVDDSQLPKDRFSAERLKGVDSTLKIQPAKLEDSAVYLCASSFVEAKNIQYFGAGTRLSVL.

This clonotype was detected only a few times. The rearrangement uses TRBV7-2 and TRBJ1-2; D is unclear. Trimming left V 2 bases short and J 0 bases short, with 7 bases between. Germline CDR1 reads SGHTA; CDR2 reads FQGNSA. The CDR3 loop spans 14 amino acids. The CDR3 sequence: CASSLRSANYGYTF. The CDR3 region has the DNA TGTGCCAGCAGCTTAAGGAGTGCTAACTATGGCTACACCTTC. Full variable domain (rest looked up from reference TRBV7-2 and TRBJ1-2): GAGVSQSPSNKVTEKGKDVELRCDPISGHTALYWYRQSLGQGLEFLIYFQGNSAPDKSGLPSDRFSAERTGGSVSTLTIQRTQQEDSAVYLCASSLRSANYGYTFGSGTRLTVV.

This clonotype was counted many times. This chain's CDR3 is CASSISSYNEQFF. The DNA of the CDR3 is TGTGCCAGCAGTATTAGCTCCTACAATGAGCAGTTCTTC. V is TRBV6-5 and J is TRBJ2-1; no firm D call. V shed 5 bases and J shed 0 bases, with 5 bases lying between them. CDR3 length: 13 amino acids. Germline lookup yields CDR1 MNHEY and CDR2 SVGAGI.

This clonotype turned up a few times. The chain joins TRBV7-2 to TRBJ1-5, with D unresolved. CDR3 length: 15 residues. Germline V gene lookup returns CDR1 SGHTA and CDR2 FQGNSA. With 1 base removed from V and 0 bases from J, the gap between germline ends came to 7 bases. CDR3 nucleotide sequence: TGTGCCAGCAGCTTAGGGGCTTATAGCAATCAGCCCCAGCATTTT. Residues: CASSLGAYSNQPQHF.

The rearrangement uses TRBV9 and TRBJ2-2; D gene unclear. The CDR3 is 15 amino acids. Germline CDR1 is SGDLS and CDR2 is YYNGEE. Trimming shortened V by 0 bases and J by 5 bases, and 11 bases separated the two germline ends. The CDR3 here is CASSVEPAVTGELFF. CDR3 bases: TGTGCCAGCAGCGTAGAACCGGCCGTAACCGGGGAGCTGTTTTTT.

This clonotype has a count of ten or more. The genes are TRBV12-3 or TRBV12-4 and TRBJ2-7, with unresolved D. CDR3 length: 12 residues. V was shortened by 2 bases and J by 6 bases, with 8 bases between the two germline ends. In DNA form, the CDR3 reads TGTGCCAGCAGTTTACCACAAGGCGAGCAGTACTTC. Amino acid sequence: CASSLPQGEQYF.

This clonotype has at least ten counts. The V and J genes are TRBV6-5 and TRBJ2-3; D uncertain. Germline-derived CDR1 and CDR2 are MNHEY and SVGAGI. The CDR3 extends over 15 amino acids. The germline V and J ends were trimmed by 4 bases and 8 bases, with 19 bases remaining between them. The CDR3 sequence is CASSSRRALSGTQYF. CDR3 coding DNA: TGTGCCAGCAGTTCGCGACGGGCACTTTCGGGTACGCAGTATTTT.

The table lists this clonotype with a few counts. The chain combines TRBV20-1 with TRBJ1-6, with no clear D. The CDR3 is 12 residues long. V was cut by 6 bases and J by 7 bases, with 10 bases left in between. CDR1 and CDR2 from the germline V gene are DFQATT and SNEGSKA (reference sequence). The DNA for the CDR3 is TGCAGTGCAGGGCCCCAAAATTCACCCCTCCACTTT. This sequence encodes CSAGPQNSPLHF.

CDR3 bases: TGTGCCAGCAGCGTAGCGGCGGGACAGGGTCTAGATGAGCAGTTCTTC. Translation: CASSVAAGQGLDEQFF. This chain connects TRBV9 to TRBJ2-1; TRBD1 matches 9 bases. Per the germline V gene, CDR1 is SGDLS and CDR2 is YYNGEE. Trimming cost V 0 bases and J 8 bases; bases outside gene matches: 9. The CDR3 is 16 amino acids.

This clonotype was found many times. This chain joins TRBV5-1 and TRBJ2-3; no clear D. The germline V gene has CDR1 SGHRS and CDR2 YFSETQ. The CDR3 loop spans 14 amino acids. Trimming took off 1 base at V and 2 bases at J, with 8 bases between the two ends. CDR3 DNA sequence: TGCGCCAGCAGCTTGCGGCAGACCACAGATACGCAGTATTTT. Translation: CASSLRQTTDTQYF.

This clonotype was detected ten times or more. The CDR3 DNA is TGTGCCAGCAACCGGGACAGACTGAATGAAAAACTGTTTTTT. Translated, it gives CASNRDRLNEKLFF. The chain joins TRBV6-5 to TRBJ1-4; TRBD1 matches 7 bases. The length of the CDR3 is 14 residues. V trimming: 7 bases; J trimming: 5 bases; junction bases outside the gene matches: 7. Germline V gene data show CDR1 as MNHEY and CDR2 as SVGAGI.

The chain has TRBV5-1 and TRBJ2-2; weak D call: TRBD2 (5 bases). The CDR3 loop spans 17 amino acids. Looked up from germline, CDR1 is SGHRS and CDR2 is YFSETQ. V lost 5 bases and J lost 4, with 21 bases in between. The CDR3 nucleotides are TGCGCCAGCAGTCCCCTCGGGCCACAGAGGGTCACCGGGGAGCTGTTTTTT. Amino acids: CASSPLGPQRVTGELFF.

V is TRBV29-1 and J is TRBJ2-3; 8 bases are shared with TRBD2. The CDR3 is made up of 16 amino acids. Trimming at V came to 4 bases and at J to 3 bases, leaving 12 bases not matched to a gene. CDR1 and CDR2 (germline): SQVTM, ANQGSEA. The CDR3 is CSVGDSGMSRTDTQYF. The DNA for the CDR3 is TGCAGCGTTGGGGATAGCGGGATGTCTCGAACAGATACGCAGTATTTT.

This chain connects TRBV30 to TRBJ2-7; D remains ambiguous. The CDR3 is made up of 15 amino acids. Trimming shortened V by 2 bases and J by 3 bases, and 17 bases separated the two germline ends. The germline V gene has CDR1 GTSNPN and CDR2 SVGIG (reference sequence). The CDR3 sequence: CAWSIALPSLYEQYF. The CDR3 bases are TGTGCCTGGAGTATCGCCCTACCATCTCTCTACGAGCAGTACTTC.